The T cell receptor beta chain described here comes from a study of OX40 agonist ivuxolimab in advanced cancers. Study context: Of mixed ages from about 23 to 85 and averaging roughly 66 years, the group was 65% to 85% male.

A remark on this clone: The antigen is undetermined.

Systemic immunosuppression or a history of autoimmune disease excluded patients. Blood was sampled at baseline, cycle 4 day 1, and cycle 7 day 1. Trimming pared 2 bases from V and 3 bases from J, leaving 10 bases between. The germline V gene encodes CDR1 SQVTM and CDR2 ANQGSEA. The CDR3 sequence is 13 residues long. Notes on the study in general: It was not determined which antigens were specifically recognized by the peripheral T cells that had undergone clonal expansion.

Method: immunoSEQ multiplex PCR; TCRdb's copy keeps in-frame clones and lacks some. The sample yields about 77,000 clones, 75% to 90% seen once. The rearrangement links TRBV29-1 to TRBJ1-2; D is unclear. The material was CD4+ or CD8+ T cells sorted from blood, obtained in a trial of the OX40 agonist ivuxolimab. The TCR was taken from an adult with an advanced solid tumor such as melanoma, head and neck, liver or kidney cancer. The CDR3 coding sequence is TGCAGCGTTGAACAAGAGGATTACTATGGCTACACCTTC. Translating it yields CSVEQEDYYGYTF.